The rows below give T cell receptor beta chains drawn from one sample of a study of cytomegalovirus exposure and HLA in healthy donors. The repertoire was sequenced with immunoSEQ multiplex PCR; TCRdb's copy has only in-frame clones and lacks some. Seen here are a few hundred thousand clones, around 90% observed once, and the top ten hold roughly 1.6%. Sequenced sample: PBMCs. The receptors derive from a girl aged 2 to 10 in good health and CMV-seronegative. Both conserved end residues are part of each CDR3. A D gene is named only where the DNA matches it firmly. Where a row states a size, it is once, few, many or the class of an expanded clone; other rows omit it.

TGTGCCAGCAGCGACAACAACCGGGGGGGCAGCACAGATACGCAGTATTTT,CASSDNNRGGSTDTQYF,NA,TRBJ2-3,TRBV9,TRBD2
TGTGCCAGTAGTATAGATCGTCCCCCCTATGGCTACACCTTC,CASSIDRPPYGYTF,NA,TRBJ1-2,TRBV19,NA
TGTGCCAGCAGCCTCTCCGGGACAAGAACTAATGAAAAACTGTTTTTT,CASSLSGTRTNEKLFF,NA,TRBJ1-4,TRBV7-8,NA
TGTGCCAGCAGCTTGTTTCGGGACAGGGCGAAAAACTATGGCTACACCTTC,CASSLFRDRAKNYGYTF,NA,TRBJ1-2,TRBV5-6,TRBD1
TGTGCCAGCTCACCAGGGGCGGTTATGCAGCCCCAGCATTTT,CASSPGAVMQPQHF,NA,TRBJ1-5,TRBV18,NA
TGTGCCAGCAGTGACAAGGGGTTTTCTGAAGCTTTCTTT,CASSDKGFSEAFF,NA,TRBJ1-1,TRBV6-4,NA
TGTGCCACTTATCCGGGGACAGGGATCTACAATGAGCAGTTCTTC,CATYPGTGIYNEQFF,NA,TRBJ2-1,TRBV28,TRBD1
TGTGCCAGCAGTTACTCGGGCCTATACTACGAGCAGTACTTC,CASSYSGLYYEQYF,once,TRBJ2-7,TRBV6-6,NA
TGTGCCAGCAGTTACTCGGTGATAGCGGGAGGCGGGGAGCAGTTCTTC,CASSYSVIAGGGEQFF,NA,TRBJ2-1,TRBV6-5,TRBD2
TGTGCCAGCAGCGCCTCTAGGACTAGCGGGGGGGCGATTGAGCAGTTCTTC,CASSASRTSGGAIEQFF,NA,TRBJ2-1,TRBV9,TRBD2
TGTGCCAGCAGTTCCGAGGGTGAAAAACTGTTTTTT,CASSSEGEKLFF,NA,TRBJ1-4,TRBV28,NA
TGTGCCAGCAGCCTGACAGGACTTTTGTCCTACGAGCAGTACTTC,CASSLTGLLSYEQYF,NA,TRBJ2-7,TRBV28,NA
TGTGCCAGCAGTGAATCGGGGGAAAATGAGCAGTTCTTC,CASSESGENEQFF,NA,TRBJ2-1,TRBV25-1,NA
TGTGCCAGTAGTAGGAGCGGGGAGAGGAATGAGCAGTTCTTC,CASSRSGERNEQFF,NA,TRBJ2-1,TRBV19,TRBD2
TGTGCCAGCAGCCCCCGGCAGGGGGCTTATGAGCAGTTCTTC,CASSPRQGAYEQFF,NA,TRBJ2-1,TRBV5-6,TRBD1
TGTGCCAGCAGTCCCTTAGCGGGGGGGCTAACAGATACGCAGTATTTT,CASSPLAGGLTDTQYF,once,TRBJ2-3,TRBV27,TRBD2
TGTGCCAGCAGCTTATGGTTCAGGGAGGAGTGGAACACTGAAGCTTTCTTT,CASSLWFREEWNTEAFF,NA,TRBJ1-1,TRBV7-9,NA
TGTGCCAGCAGCTTACGCGGGGGGGTAACTGAAGCTTTCTTT,CASSLRGGVTEAFF,NA,TRBJ1-1,TRBV7-2,NA
TGTGCCAGCAGCTCACTGGGGACAGGGGGCGCCTACGAGCAGTACTTC,CASSSLGTGGAYEQYF,NA,TRBJ2-7,TRBV5-6,TRBD1
TGTGCCAGCAGCCAACGACTAGGGTTCCCAGATACGCAGTATTTT,CASSQRLGFPDTQYF,NA,TRBJ2-3,TRBV4-2,NA
TGTGCCAGCAGCAAAGGGCAAGGGCCCCCGGGGGCCAAAAACATTCAGTACTTC,CASSKGQGPPGAKNIQYF,NA,TRBJ2-4,TRBV21-1,NA
TGCGCCAGCAGCCAGGCCCTAGCGGGGGATAGCTACGAGCAGTACTTC,CASSQALAGDSYEQYF,NA,TRBJ2-7,TRBV4-1,TRBD2
TGTGCCAGCAGCTCCCCTAGGGCGGGGACTAGCAATCAGCCCCAGCATTTT,CASSSPRAGTSNQPQHF,NA,TRBJ1-5,TRBV7-2,NA
TGTGCCAGCGGGACAGTAGCTAACTATGGCTACACCTTC,CASGTVANYGYTF,NA,TRBJ1-2,TRBV28,TRBD1
TGTGCCAGCAGCTTGGGACTATCCACCGGGGAGCTGTTTTTT,CASSLGLSTGELFF,NA,TRBJ2-2,TRBV5-4,NA
TGTGCCTGGAGTAGCCCCGGGAGCTCCTATAATTCACCCCTCCACTTT,CAWSSPGSSYNSPLHF,NA,TRBJ1-6,TRBV30,NA
TGTGCCAGTAGTATAGATCTCACACATAGCAATCAGCCCCAGCATTTT,CASSIDLTHSNQPQHF,NA,TRBJ1-5,TRBV19,NA
TGCGCCAGCAGTGAGTCAGGGGGAGTGGCTTTCGACGAGCAGTACTTC,CASSESGGVAFDEQYF,NA,TRBJ2-7,TRBV10-2,NA
TGTGCCACCAGCAGACCCGGGACTAGCGGCTACGAGCAGTACTTC,CATSRPGTSGYEQYF,NA,TRBJ2-7,TRBV15,TRBD2
TGTGCCAGCAATTCGGGAGGGAGCACCGGGGAGCTGTTTTTT,CASNSGGSTGELFF,NA,TRBJ2-2,TRBV5-4,TRBD2
TGTGCCAGCAGCGACAGGAAGCCAAAGCAGTACTTC,CASSDRKPKQYF,NA,TRBJ2-7,TRBV11-2,NA
TGTGCCAGCAGTCCCCGGGACAGGTACAATGAGCAGTTCTTC,CASSPRDRYNEQFF,NA,TRBJ2-1,TRBV6-5,TRBD1
TGTGCCAGCAAAAGACAGGGAGAAGATACGCAGTATTTT,CASKRQGEDTQYF,NA,TRBJ2-3,TRBV6-4,TRBD1
TGTGCCAGCAGACCAACAGGGTCAGATACGCAGTATTTT,CASRPTGSDTQYF,NA,TRBJ2-3,TRBV7-3,NA
TGTGCCAGCAGTTATACAGGGCTCAATCAGCCCCAGCATTTT,CASSYTGLNQPQHF,few,TRBJ1-5,TRBV6-1,NA
TGTGCCAGTACTAGGGAACAGGGATATAGCAATCAGCCCCAGCATTTT,CASTREQGYSNQPQHF,NA,TRBJ1-5,TRBV19,NA
TGTGCCAGCAGAGGGACAGGGGGTCGGACTGAAGCTTTCTTT,CASRGTGGRTEAFF,NA,TRBJ1-1,TRBV2,TRBD1
TGTGCCAGCAGTGACCGACTAGCGGGGACCTACAATGAGCAGTTCTTC,CASSDRLAGTYNEQFF,NA,TRBJ2-1,TRBV6-4,TRBD2
TGTGCTAGCAGCGCCCCGGGACTAGCGGGGAAACCATCCTACGAGCAGTACTTC,CASSAPGLAGKPSYEQYF,NA,TRBJ2-7,TRBV7-7,TRBD2
TGTGCCACCAGCAGTCTGAGGGATCAGCCCCAGCATTTT,CATSSLRDQPQHF,NA,TRBJ1-5,TRBV15,NA
TGTGCCAGCAGCAGTAGGATTGGGGTCCTAGCGGGGGTGAATGAGCAGTTCTTC,CASSSRIGVLAGVNEQFF,once,TRBJ2-1,TRBV7-6,TRBD2
TGTGCCAGTAGTATAGGAGGCGGGAGGGTGAAAAACATTCAGTACTTC,CASSIGGGRVKNIQYF,NA,TRBJ2-4,TRBV19,TRBD2
TGCGCCAGCAGCCAAGGGACAGTTGCCTACGAGCAGTACTTC,CASSQGTVAYEQYF,NA,TRBJ2-7,TRBV4-1,NA
TGTGCCAGCAGCTTGGGAGTGGCAGCGGGGGGGCGAACAGATACGCAGTATTTT,CASSLGVAAGGRTDTQYF,NA,TRBJ2-3,TRBV5-6,TRBD2
TGTGCCAGCAGCCGAGGACTAGCGGGGTACGAGCAGTACTTC,CASSRGLAGYEQYF,NA,TRBJ2-7,TRBV5-4,TRBD2
TGTGCCAGCAGCATAGGGACAGGGGCTATCACTGAAGCTTTCTTT,CASSIGTGAITEAFF,NA,TRBJ1-1,TRBV5-5,TRBD1
TGTGCCAGTAGTACCCTAGCTGCAGAGACCGCGCAGTATTTT,CASSTLAAETAQYF,NA,TRBJ2-3,TRBV19,NA
TGTGCCAGCAGCTTAGATAATGTGGGGGCGCGGTACACTGAAGCTTTCTTT,CASSLDNVGARYTEAFF,NA,TRBJ1-1,TRBV11-2,NA
TGTGCCAGCAGCTTGGTGGGGACACAAGCTTTCTTT,CASSLVGTQAFF,NA,TRBJ1-1,TRBV5-4,NA
TGTGCCAGTAGTCGGGACATTAAGGGGGATGAAAAACTGTTTTTT,CASSRDIKGDEKLFF,NA,TRBJ1-4,TRBV19,NA
TGTGCCAGCCGCGGGCCCCAGCATTTT,CASRGPQHF,NA,TRBJ1-5,TRBV19,NA
TGTGCCAGCAGGCCACCAGGACAGCCCCAGCATTTT,CASRPPGQPQHF,NA,TRBJ1-5,TRBV9,NA
TGTGCCAGCTCATCATTCACAGGGAGCTCCTATAATTCACCCCTCCACTTT,CASSSFTGSSYNSPLHF,NA,TRBJ1-6,TRBV18,NA
TGCGCCAGCAGCGAAGAGCGGGGGCCTAACAATGAGCAGTTCTTC,CASSEERGPNNEQFF,NA,TRBJ2-1,TRBV5-1,TRBD2
TGTGCCAGCAGCTCCGGTCAAGTCAATGAGCAGTTCTTC,CASSSGQVNEQFF,few,TRBJ2-1,TRBV7-3,NA
TGTGCCTGGACAGGGGAGCTGACGATGAACACTGAAGCTTTCTTT,CAWTGELTMNTEAFF,NA,TRBJ1-1,TRBV30,NA